The clone carrying this TCR beta chain was observed once. The antigen is unknown. This table comes from immunoSEQ multiplex PCR, and its TCRdb copy is limited to in-frame clones, with some not included. The data hold hundreds of thousands of clones, with just over 85% observed a single time. This sample was included in a study of cytomegalovirus exposure and HLA in healthy donors. Overall study findings and caveats: The study found most TCR sequences rare, yet found some public TCRs in many donors. The classifier was said to identify cytomegalovirus status with high specificity and sensitivity. The CMV antigen specificity of a few CMV-associated chains was confirmed through in vitro analysis.

Germline V gene data show CDR1 as MNHEY and CDR2 as SVGAGI. The CDR3 consists of 14 residues. The V gene lost 4 bases and the J gene lost 4 bases, with 14 bases spanning the gap. The donors were part of the roughly 130-subject validation cohort, which stood apart from the 666-subject first cohort. The rearrangement links TRBV6-5 to TRBJ2-7; possibly TRBD2 for D (5 bases). The origin of this receptor is a woman younger than 35 in good health and CMV-seronegative. Sequenced: PBMCs. CDR3 coding DNA: TGTGCCAGCAGTTCCGGGCCTAGAGGGTACGAGCAGTACTTC. It specifies CASSSGPRGYEQYF.